The 13 T cell receptor beta chains below were found in one sample sequenced in a study of vaccination and CD4 T cells after COVID-19 (dated by TCRdb to between 2020 and 2023). The library was produced with PCR. TCRdb names Illumina iSeq 100 as the instrument used. TCR sequencing of DNA from cultured CD4+ T cells used the Oncomine TCR Beta short-read assay at the Johns Hopkins FTIC core. In TCRdb, the public reads were trimmed at Q25 with fastp and aligned with MiXCR, with productive beta chains retained. Entries that share a CDR3 protein sequence are merged under the most common genes and DNA. The sample table contains approximately 19,000 distinct CDR3 sequences; only one count was recorded for about 70% of them. Around 5.4% of the sample belongs to the ten largest clones. Antigens for these TCRs are unknown. The meaning of the sample's treatment or condition label: roughly 10-day PBMC culture with coronavirus spike peptide pools or control peptides (ViraFEST assay).

Sequences were obtained from CD4+ T cells from blood, cultured in vitro. These receptor sequences come from a human donor who had recovered from COVID-19.

A few counts support this clonotype. V gene TRBV6-1 combines with J gene TRBJ2-5, with 7 bases matching TRBD1. J gave up 2 bases and V 6 bases, and 6 bases lay outside the gene matches. This CDR3 spans 14 amino acids. CDR1 and CDR2 from the germline V gene are MNHNS and SASEGT. CDR3 sequence reads: CASRGTDKQETQYF. The CDR3 nucleotides read TGTGCCAGCAGGGGGACAGATAAGCAAGAGACCCAGTACTTC.

V is TRBV27 and J is TRBJ1-1; 8 bases align to TRBD1. The J segment lost 6 bases and the V segment lost 4 bases, leaving 4 bases of the junction unmatched. CDR1 and CDR2 from the germline V gene are MNHEY and SMNVEV (reference sequence). This CDR3 is 13 amino acids long. The CDR3 region has the DNA TGTGCCAGCAGTTCCCAGGGGGCAGCTGAAGCTTTCTTT. Residues: CASSSQGAAEAFF.

V gene TRBV6-1 combines with J gene TRBJ2-1, with D unclear. The CDR3 consists of 18 residues. Trimming took off 5 bases at V and 5 bases at J, with 25 bases between the two ends. The germline gives CDR1 MNHNS, CDR2 SASEGT. The CDR3 DNA sequence: TGTGCCAGCAGTCTCAGTCCGACTTTAGGGCAAGGGAACAATGAGCAGTTCTTC. The encoded protein is CASSLSPTLGQGNNEQFF.

The chain uses TRBV20-1 and TRBJ2-7, with 7 bases that match TRBD2. In germline, CDR1 is DFQATT, CDR2 SNEGSKA (reference sequence). The CDR3 runs to 12 residues. With 5 bases clipped from V and 3 bases from J, the junction kept 4 bases outside the gene matches. The CDR3 region is CSASSGVYEQYF. As DNA, the CDR3 is TGCAGTGCTTCTAGCGGAGTCTACGAGCAGTACTTC.

The chain links TRBV7-3 to TRBJ2-1, with TRBD2 identical over 7 bases. The J segment lost 4 bases and the V segment lost 4 bases, leaving 10 bases of the junction unmatched. There are 16 residues in the CDR3. Germline values: CDR1 SGHTA, CDR2 FQGTGA. This CDR3 reads CASSSQRVGGYNEQFF. CDR3 nucleotides: TGTGCCAGCAGCTCCCAGCGGGTCGGGGGGTACAATGAGCAGTTCTTC.

The rearrangement joins TRBV28 to TRBJ1-1; 9 nucleotides line up with TRBD1. Germline assignment: CDR1 MDHEN and CDR2 SYDVKM. The junction had 5 bases not matched to a gene; V was cut back by 6 bases and J by 0 bases. The CDR3 length is 15 residues. CDR3 bases: TGTGCCAGCAGAGGACAGGGGAAAATGAACACTGAAGCTTTCTTT. Its translation: CASRGQGKMNTEAFF.

The chain combines TRBV7-3 with TRBJ2-7; either TRBD1 or TRBD2 may fit D (5 bases each). The CDR3 consists of 14 residues. V was pared by 2 bases and J by 3 bases, with 11 bases between. Germline values: CDR1 SGHTA, CDR2 FQGTGA. CDR3 in amino acids: CASSLGAEGYEQYF. The CDR3 DNA follows: TGTGCCAGCAGCTTAGGGGCAGAGGGCTACGAGCAGTACTTC.

The CDR3 spells CARSPGELFF. The CDR3, as DNA: TGTGCCAGAAGCCCGGGGGAACTGTTTTTT. The V gene is TRBV6-1, the J gene TRBJ1-4, with TRBD1 as a possible D gene (5 bases). Trimming removed 9 bases at V and 12 bases at J, with 11 bases between. This CDR3 contains 10 residues. CDR1 is MNHNS and CDR2 is SASEGT in the germline V gene.

The chain links TRBV27 to TRBJ1-2; 7 nucleotides line up with TRBD1. The CDR3 spans 15 residues. J was trimmed by 0 bases and V by 2 bases; bases with no gene match: 3. CDR1 is MNHEY and CDR2 is SMNVEV in the germline V gene (reference sequence). CDR3 residues: CASSLIGGTNYGYTF. CDR3 coding DNA: TGTGCCAGCAGTTTAATAGGGGGCACTAACTATGGCTACACCTTC.

This rearrangement joins TRBV12-3 or TRBV12-4 to TRBJ2-7; 9 nucleotides agree with TRBD1. V lost 5 bases to trimming and J lost 3 bases; unmatched junction nucleotides: 11. The CDR3 covers 16 residues. DNA of the CDR3: TGTGCCAGCAGTCCCGGACGCACAGGGGGCGGCTACGAGCAGTACTTC. This translates into CASSPGRTGGGYEQYF.

The J gene is TRBJ1-2, the V gene TRBV7-9; possibly TRBD1 for D (5 bases). Trimming cost V 1 base and J 5 bases, with 8 bases left between them. This CDR3 is built from 13 residues. Germline V gene data show CDR1 as SEHNR and CDR2 as FQNEAQ (reference sequence). In nucleotides, the CDR3 is TGTGCCAGCAGCTTAGAGGGGAAGTATGGCTACACCTTC. Translated, it gives CASSLEGKYGYTF.

This clonotype was observed a few times. The V and J genes are TRBV6-1 and TRBJ2-2; maybe TRBD2 (6 bases). V was clipped by 3 bases and J by 1 base, with 12 bases between them. Germline V gene lookup returns CDR1 MNHNS and CDR2 SASEGT. The CDR3 is 16 residues long. CDR3 region: CASSEQGGWNTGELFF. The CDR3 coding sequence is TGTGCCAGCAGTGAGCAGGGAGGCTGGAACACCGGGGAGCTGTTTTTT.

The genes are TRBV11-2 and TRBJ2-6; TRBD1 matches at 9 bases. V was pared by 5 bases and J by 1 base, with 6 bases of the junction left unmatched. CDR1 is SGHAT, CDR2 FQNNGV, per germline. The CDR3 runs to 17 residues. This CDR3 reads CASSPGQGKSGANVLTF. The CDR3 region has the DNA TGTGCCAGCAGCCCAGGACAGGGGAAATCTGGGGCCAACGTCCTGACTTTC.